A single T cell receptor (beta chain) is shown here with its context. Authors' analysis steps: Reference gene primer amplification gave estimated nucleated cell counts. Data came from immunoSEQ multiplex PCR; TCRdb stores just in-frame clones and leaves some out. That table gives V, J and clone size, and the DNA gave D and trimming. Of roughly 430,000 clones in the sample, about 88% were seen once. This record belongs to a study of blood T cell repertoires in COVID-19. The wider study: COVID-19 samples collected from the United States, Italy and Spain covered acute and convalescent phases.

The study drew participants aged about 18 to 95 years from roughly 25 US areas. V lost 4 bases, J lost 3 bases, and 14 bases lay in between. CDR3 length: 15 residues. Germline lookup yields CDR1 PRHDT and CDR2 FYEKMQ (reference sequence). This receptor was obtained from a woman aged 18 to 35 who had been exposed to COVID-19. The sequenced material came from PBMCs or T cells enriched from blood (not recorded which). The rearrangement links TRBV13 to TRBJ2-3; D remains unclear. CDR3 residues: CASSYQTSITDTQYF. The DNA of the CDR3 is TGTGCCAGCAGCTACCAGACATCAATTACAGATACGCAGTATTTT. The whole variable domain, remainder taken from reference TRBV13 and TRBJ2-3, is AAGVIQSPRHLIKEKRETATLKCYPIPRHDTVYWYQQGPGQDPQFLISFYEKMQSDKGSIPDRFSAQQFSDYHSELNMSSLELGDSALYFCASSYQTSITDTQYFGPGTRLTVL.